The subject of this entry is one T cell receptor (beta chain). Its antigen is unknown. V lost 3 bases and J 3 bases, leaving 11 bases between the germline ends. CDR1 is ENHRY, CDR2 SYGVKD, per germline. This CDR3 is built from 14 residues. The sample comes from a study of cytomegalovirus exposure and HLA in healthy donors. As for the study in general: There were some 400 genotyped donors. Of these, about 86% fell in the genetic ancestry cluster associated with self-reported Caucasian donors.

Primers for the PCR totalled 60 Vbeta and 13 Jbeta. Authors' methods: Among the unique TCR beta chains that a later analysis counted, about 85 million in all, 9.5 million to 11 million were shared. Clones were read by immunoSEQ multiplex PCR, and TCRdb kept only the in-frame ones, dropping some. Clone size and the V and J calls come from that table; the DNA yielded D and trimming. Its listing shows about 160,000 clones. Whole-study results and caveats: Cytomegalovirus-associated TCR beta chains were listed, numbering 150 to 200.

V gene TRBV10-3 combines with J gene TRBJ1-1; D unclear. Sequenced sample: PBMCs. The origin of this receptor is a woman aged 60 to 75 in good health and CMV-seronegative. CDR3 DNA: TGTGCCATCAGTGAACGGGGTACCGACACTGAAGCTTTCTTT. Residues: CAISERGTDTEAFF.